A single sample gave rise to the 13 T cell receptor beta chains below, sequenced in a study of spatial heterogeneity in lung cancer. As to time point: sample taken at primary tumor resection. Study-wide points: Expanded intratumoral alpha and beta TCR counts tracked tumor mutation counts.

No antigen is known for these receptors. From the 5' RACE reads, TCRdb called clonotypes with MiXCR, one entry per CDR3 protein. The sample consists of thousands of distinct CDR3 sequences, about 7.7% of them appearing once. The sample consisted of lung tumor tissue, taken at surgery. These TCRs come from a female donor with early-stage non-small cell lung cancer.

Regarding this clonotype: This beta chain lies outside the target of a library built for alpha chains; its clone size means little. The chain couples TRBV11-2 to TRBJ2-5; no definite D call. CDR3 length: 13 amino acids. V was shortened by 1 base and J by 0 bases, with 3 bases between the two germline ends. CDR1 is SGHAT and CDR2 is FQNNGV in the germline V gene. CDR3 amino acids: CASSLVDQETQYF. In DNA, the CDR3 is TGTGCCAGCAGCTTAGTAGACCAAGAGACCCAGTACTTC.

This clonotype was recorded many times. This beta chain is off target for a library built for alpha chains, so its abundance means little. The V and J genes are TRBV25-1 and TRBJ2-2, with D hard to call. CDR3 length equals 9 residues. Trimming shortened V by 6 bases and J by 7 bases, and 0 bases separated the two germline ends. Germline CDR1 and CDR2: MGHDK and SYGVNS. The CDR3 here is CASSGELFF. The CDR3 bases are TGTGCCAGCAGCGGGGAGCTGTTTTTT.

In regard to this clonotype: This beta chain turned up in a library designed for alpha chains; as an off-target read, its abundance says little. The rearrangement joins TRBV29-1 to TRBJ2-7; TRBD1 matches 9 bases. Per germline, CDR1 SQVTM and CDR2 ANQGSEA. The CDR3 runs to 12 residues. Trimming at V came to 7 bases and at J to 5 bases, leaving 6 bases not matched to a gene. The CDR3 DNA follows: TGCAGCGGGGGACAGGGATTCGACGAGCAGTACTTC. Translation: CSGGQGFDEQYF.

Comment on this clonotype: This beta chain was picked up by a library intended for alpha chains and is off target, so its count carries little meaning. The rearrangement uses TRBV6-5 and TRBJ2-7, with 11 bases identical to TRBD1. The CDR3 extends over 15 amino acids. V shed 4 bases, J shed 6 bases, and the junction held 8 bases outside the gene matches. Germline V gene data show CDR1 as MNHEY and CDR2 as SVGAGI. DNA of the CDR3: TGTGCCAGCAGTTCCCCGGGACAGGGGGTCCTCGAGCAGTACTTC. Translating gives CASSSPGQGVLEQYF.

This clonotype occurred a few times. This beta chain came through as a stray read in a library set up for alpha chains, and its size says little. The J gene is TRBJ1-5, the V gene TRBV20-1, with 7 positions matching TRBD1. V was pared by 5 bases and J by 3 bases, with 4 bases of the junction left unmatched. Germline values: CDR1 DFQATT, CDR2 SNEGSKA (reference sequence). The CDR3 covers 13 residues. Here the CDR3 DNA reads TGCAGTGCTGGGGACAGTTACAATCAGCCCCAGCATTTT. It yields the protein CSAGDSYNQPQHF.

This clonotype was recorded at least ten times. Within a library made for alpha chains, this beta chain is off target, and its count is uninformative. V usage is TRBV5-1 and J usage is TRBJ2-3; 10 bases agree with TRBD2. This CDR3 comprises 15 residues. V gave up 4 bases and J gave up 4 bases; unmatched junction bases: 6. In germline, CDR1 is SGHRS, CDR2 YFSETQ. The CDR3 loop reads CASSRTSGDADTQYF. In nucleotides, the CDR3 is TGCGCCAGCAGCAGAACTAGCGGGGACGCAGATACGCAGTATTTT.

This clonotype was detected ten times or more. The library was prepared for alpha chains; this beta chain is a stray read, so its frequency means little. CDR3 coding DNA: TGTGCCAGCAGTTTAGGGACAGGGGCTCAAGAGACCCAGTACTTC. Amino acids: CASSLGTGAQETQYF. The chain links TRBV12-3 or TRBV12-4 to TRBJ2-5; TRBD1 matches at 9 bases. V lost 1 base, J lost 2 bases, and 2 bases stayed unmatched. This CDR3 contains 15 residues.

On this clonotype itself: Because the library targeted alpha chains, this beta chain is an off-target read whose size means little. The chain carries TRBV24-1 and TRBJ2-1, with 12 positions matching TRBD2. This CDR3 has 13 amino acids. The J segment lost 15 bases and the V segment lost 3 bases, leaving 5 bases of the junction unmatched. In germline, CDR1 is KGHDR, CDR2 SFDVKD. This CDR3 reads CATSDLTSGRLFF. CDR3 sequence (DNA): TGTGCCACCAGTGATCTGACTAGCGGGAGATTGTTCTTC.

This clonotype has ten or more counts. Found in a library prepared for alpha chains, this beta chain is an off-target read, and its abundance has little meaning. This rearrangement joins TRBV20-1 to TRBJ2-4; 10 bases map to TRBD2. This CDR3 comprises 18 residues. With V trimmed by 3 bases and J by 1 base, 12 bases remained unmatched. Germline V gene lookup returns CDR1 DFQATT and CDR2 SNEGSKA (reference sequence). In nucleotides, the CDR3 is TGCAGTGCTAGTCGTCTAGCGGGAGTTGCGGGGGCCAAAAACATTCAGTACTTC. It translates to CSASRLAGVAGAKNIQYF.

This clonotype is medium-sized within its sample. This beta chain appears as a stray read in a library generated for alpha chains; its size is not informative. CDR3 sequence reads: CASSFTGTGVYNEQFF. In nucleotides, the CDR3 is TGTGCCAGCAGTTTCACCGGGACCGGGGTCTACAATGAGCAGTTCTTC. The rearrangement joins TRBV5-5 to TRBJ2-1; D is tentatively TRBD1 or TRBD2 (5 bases each). The CDR3 consists of 16 residues. Germline assignment: CDR1 SGHKS and CDR2 YYEKEE (reference sequence). Trimming removed 5 bases from V and 3 bases from J, with 18 bases in between.

This clonotype has at least ten counts. This beta chain slipped into a library made for alpha chains as a stray read, so its size is not meaningful. V and J are TRBV20-1 and TRBJ2-1; TRBD2 aligns across 14 bases. CDR1 and CDR2 from the germline V gene are DFQATT and SNEGSKA (reference sequence). The CDR3 has 20 amino acids. The J segment lost 0 bases and the V segment lost 4 bases, leaving 14 bases of the junction unmatched. The CDR3 loop reads CSATAQGLAGARSSYNEQFF. CDR3 DNA: TGCAGTGCTACCGCCCAGGGACTAGCGGGAGCCAGGAGCTCCTACAATGAGCAGTTCTTC.

In this sample, this clonotype is medium-sized (0.01 to 0.1%). The library was designed around alpha chains, so this beta chain is a stray read whose abundance carries little weight. This chain uses TRBV6-5 with TRBJ2-1, with TRBD1 as a possible D gene (5 bases). The germline gives CDR1 MNHEY, CDR2 SVGAGI. This CDR3 has 17 amino acids. V was cut by 4 bases and J by 0 bases, with 16 bases left in between. CDR3 protein: CASSFRLGPSSYNEQFF. CDR3 coding DNA: TGTGCCAGCAGTTTCCGACTGGGGCCGAGCTCCTACAATGAGCAGTTCTTC.

This clonotype has only a few counts. This beta chain is an unintended read in a library built for alpha chains; its size means little. The rearrangement joins TRBV19 to TRBJ1-5; no clear D gene. The V gene's germline CDR1 is LNHDA and CDR2 SQIVND (reference sequence). CDR3 size: 13 residues. V was cut by 3 bases and J by 1 base, with 4 bases left in between. The chain's CDR3 is CASSITSNQPQHF. DNA of the CDR3: TGTGCCAGTAGTATTACAAGCAATCAGCCCCAGCATTTT.